At least ten counts were recorded for the clone carrying this T cell receptor (beta chain). As yet, its antigen is unknown. Together with a sample-barcoded 5' primer, a J-beta primer mix was included in a second PCR lasting roughly 6 to 12 cycles. Tags on each cDNA molecule came from a template-switch adaptor with 12 random nucleotides. One entry per CDR3 protein, called by TCRdb with MiXCR from the 5' RACE reads. The sample shows hundreds of thousands of distinct CDR3 sequences, under 30% of them seen only once. The record originates from a study of blood T cells in healthy people across ages. Whole-study results and caveats: Naive T cell percentage and TCR beta diversity correlated strongly.

This sequence was found in an elderly woman in good health. What was sequenced was blood.

The CDR3, as DNA: TGTGCCAGCAGCTTAGGGCAGGGGGTTTCACCCCTCCACTTT. Translated: CASSLGQGVSPLHF. The genes are TRBV7-6 and TRBJ1-6; the match to TRBD1 covers 7 bases. The CDR3 is 14 amino acids. Germline assignment: CDR1 SGHVS and CDR2 FNYEAQ. The J segment lost 9 bases and the V segment lost 1 base, leaving 3 bases of the junction unmatched.